A single sample is the source of the 15 T cell receptor beta chains below, sequenced in a study of T cell responses to AZD1222 COVID-19 vaccine. TCRdb's copy holds only in-frame clones and misses some; the assay was immunoSEQ multiplex PCR. The data show fewer than 200,000 clones, about 90% seen once. The starting material was peripheral blood, obtained on day 0 of AZD1222 vaccination. These receptor sequences come from an adult in good health.

The chain joins TRBV12-3 or TRBV12-4 to TRBJ2-7; D remains ambiguous. V dropped 5 bases and J dropped 7 bases, with 9 bases sitting between them. There are 11 residues in the CDR3. CDR3 DNA sequence: TGTGCCAGCAGTCCGTCTAGGGAGCAGTACTTC. Its protein product is CASSPSREQYF.

In the case of this clone: Sequence at one end of the junction differs from germline and may be a read error. The rearrangement uses TRBV11-2 and TRBJ2-3; D gene unclear. Germline values: CDR1 SGHAT, CDR2 FQNNGV. This CDR3 has 12 amino acids. The CDR3 spells CVSSLEVDTQYF. The CDR3 DNA follows: TGTGTCAGCAGCTTAGAGGTGGATACGCAGTATTTT. Full variable domain (remainder filled in from reference TRBV11-2 and TRBJ2-3): EAGVAQSPRYKIIEKRQSVAFWCNPISGHATLYWYQQILGQGPKLLIQFQNNGVVDDSQLPKDRFSAERLKGVDSTLKIQPAKLEDSAVYLCVSSLEVDTQYFGPGTRLTVL.

This rearrangement joins TRBV6-6 to TRBJ2-2, with 11 bases matching TRBD2. Germline loops: CDR1 MNHNY, CDR2 SVGAGI (reference sequence). This CDR3 is 15 amino acids long. The V segment lost 7 bases and the J segment 6 bases; nucleotides outside the gene matches: 7. CDR3 loop: CASIELAGVAGELFF. The DNA of the CDR3 is TGTGCCAGCATTGAACTAGCGGGGGTGGCCGGGGAGCTGTTTTTT.

The genes are TRBV29-1 and TRBJ2-3, with unresolved D. The CDR3 consists of 12 residues. Germline V CDR1 and CDR2: SQVTM, ANQGSEA. Trimming took off 3 bases at V and 2 bases at J, with 6 bases between the two ends. The CDR3 is CSVERNTDTQYF. The CDR3 region has the DNA TGCAGCGTTGAGCGGAACACAGATACGCAGTATTTT.

The CDR3 coding sequence is TGTGCCAGCAGTGAAGTTGTGGACTACGAGCAGTACTTC. It is translated as CASSEVVDYEQYF. This chain connects TRBV6-1 to TRBJ2-7; no definite D call. Germline assignment: CDR1 MNHNS and CDR2 SASEGT. The CDR3 totals 13 residues. Trimming removed 1 base at V and 3 bases at J, with 7 bases between.

This clone was observed a single time. The chain recombines TRBV3-1 (or the pseudogene TRBV3-2) with TRBJ1-5, with D perhaps matching TRBD1 (6 bases). CDR1 and CDR2 from the germline V gene are LGHDT and YNNKEL (reference sequence). Trimming left V 4 bases short and J 7 bases short, with 14 bases between. CDR3 length: 14 residues. Here the CDR3 DNA reads TGTGCCAGCAGCCTTACAGGGCGAGGACAGCCCCAGCATTTT. Translation: CASSLTGRGQPQHF.

CDR3 nucleotide sequence: TGTGCCGTCGGGACGATCCATTCACCCCTCCACTTT. It is translated as CAVGTIHSPLHF. This chain uses TRBV10-3 with TRBJ1-6; D may be TRBD1 (5 bases). This CDR3 is built from 12 residues. The V and J ends lost 11 bases and 8 bases respectively, with 13 bases between them. The germline CDR1 and CDR2 sequences are ENHRY and SYGVKD.

This sequence joins TRBV18 and TRBJ1-5; TRBD1 aligns across 9 bases. Germline CDR1 KGHSH, CDR2 LQKENI. The CDR3 contains 15 residues. Losses at the gene ends were 5 bases for V and 6 bases for J; bases not matched to a gene: 8. CDR3 bases: TGTGCCAGCTCAACCGGGACAGGGACCGGTCAGCCCCAGCATTTT. Residues: CASSTGTGTGQPQHF.

The chain has TRBV11-1 and TRBJ2-5; TRBD1 aligns across 12 bases. This CDR3 has 16 residues. Per germline, CDR1 SGHAT and CDR2 FQDESV (reference sequence). The V segment lost 1 base and the J segment 10 bases; nucleotides outside the gene matches: 10. The CDR3 DNA is TGTGCCAGCAGCTTAGATCGGGGACAGGGGGCCGGGATCCAGTACTTC. Translating it yields CASSLDRGQGAGIQYF. The full variable domain, completed using reference TRBV11-1 and TRBJ2-5, is EAEVAQSPRYKITEKSQAVAFWCDPISGHATLYWYRQILGQGPELLVQFQDESVVDDSQLPKDRFSAERLKGVDSTLKIQPAELGDSAMYLCASSLDRGQGAGIQYFGPGTRLLVL.

This chain uses TRBV19 with TRBJ2-3; 7 bases map to TRBD1. Germline assignment: CDR1 LNHDA and CDR2 SQIVND (reference sequence). This CDR3 has 14 amino acids. V dropped 4 bases and J dropped 2; count of bases not matched to a gene: 3. The CDR3 nucleotides are TGTGCCAGTAGTAGGGACAGTATCACAGATACGCAGTATTTT. Its translation is CASSRDSITDTQYF.

The V call is TRBV5-1, the J call TRBJ2-5; D gene ambiguous. Germline V lookup: CDR1 SGHRS, CDR2 YFSETQ. The CDR3 is 12 residues long. Trimming cost V 0 bases and J 6 bases, with 6 bases left between them. CDR3 in DNA: TGCGCCAGCAGCTTGGAGGGAAAGACCCAGTACTTC. It codes for CASSLEGKTQYF. Drawing the rest from reference TRBV5-1 and TRBJ2-5, the complete variable domain is KAGVTQTPRYLIKTRGQQVTLSCSPISGHRSVSWYQQTPGQGLQFLFEYFSETQRNKGNFPGRFSGRQFSNSRSEMNVSTLELGDSALYLCASSLEGKTQYFGPGTRLLVL.

V gene TRBV5-1 combines with J gene TRBJ1-4; TRBD1 might be the D (5 bases). The CDR3 sequence is 16 residues long. V lost 5 bases and J lost 3, with 17 bases in between. Germline CDR1 and CDR2: SGHRS and YFSETQ. The CDR3 spells CASRKDVGAANEKLFF. DNA of the CDR3: TGCGCCAGCAGAAAGGATGTTGGGGCGGCTAATGAAAAACTGTTTTTT.

The V call is TRBV19, the J call TRBJ2-3, with TRBD2 matching over 13 bases. J lost 0 bases, V lost 5 bases, and 14 bases had no gene match. The germline CDR1 and CDR2 sequences are LNHDA and SQIVND (reference sequence). The CDR3 length is 20 residues. The CDR3 DNA reads TGTGCCAGTAGTTTCGGACTAGCGGGGGAGATCTTATATAGCACAGATACGCAGTATTTT. As protein: CASSFGLAGEILYSTDTQYF.

This rearrangement joins TRBV11-2 to TRBJ2-3; D may match TRBD1 or TRBD2 (6 bases each). The germline V gene encodes CDR1 SGHAT and CDR2 FQNNGV. V dropped 5 bases and J dropped 4 bases, with 19 bases sitting between them. This CDR3 comprises 16 residues. This CDR3 reads CASSPGGGQSADTQYF. The CDR3 DNA sequence: TGTGCCAGCAGCCCCGGAGGGGGGCAAAGCGCAGATACGCAGTATTTT.

CDR3 residues: CASSVGTSGTNEQFF. The CDR3, as DNA: TGTGCCAGCAGCGTCGGGACTAGCGGGACCAATGAGCAGTTCTTC. The rearrangement uses TRBV9 and TRBJ2-1, with 13 bases fitting TRBD2. V gave up 2 bases and J gave up 6 bases; unmatched junction bases: 2. The CDR3 has 15 amino acids. CDR1 SGDLS and CDR2 YYNGEE come from the germline V gene.